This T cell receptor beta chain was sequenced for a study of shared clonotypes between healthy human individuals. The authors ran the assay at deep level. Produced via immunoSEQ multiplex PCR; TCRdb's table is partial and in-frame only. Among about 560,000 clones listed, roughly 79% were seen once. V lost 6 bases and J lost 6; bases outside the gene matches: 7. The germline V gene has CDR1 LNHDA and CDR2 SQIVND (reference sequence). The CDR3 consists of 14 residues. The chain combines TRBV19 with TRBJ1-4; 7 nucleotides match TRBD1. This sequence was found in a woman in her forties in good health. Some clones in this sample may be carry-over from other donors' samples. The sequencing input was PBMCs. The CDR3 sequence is CASSTGTDHEKLFF. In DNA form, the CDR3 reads TGTGCCAGTAGCACCGGGACAGACCATGAAAAACTGTTTTTT. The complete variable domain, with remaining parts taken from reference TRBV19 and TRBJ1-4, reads DGGITQSPKYLFRKEGQNVTLSCEQNLNHDAMYWYRQDPGQGLRLIYYSQIVNDFQKGDIAEGYSVSREKKESFPLTVTSAQKNPTAFYLCASSTGTDHEKLFFGSGTQLSVL.